Following are 22 T cell receptor beta chains from one sample sequenced in a study of cytotoxic CD8 clonotypes in ibrutinib-treated CLL listed by TCRdb under 2021. Receptors were amplified or captured by the immunoSEQ multiplex PCR assay. The immuneACCESS repertoire file appears here via TCRdb, limited to in-frame rearrangements. These files lack a portion of the clones; in checked studies, under half of the deficit traces to unresolved V genes, and the cause of the others is not known. The sample has 20,000 to 30,000 clones on record, over 65% of them singletons. The leading ten clones occupy approximately 45% of the sample. The time point label for this specimen denotes: approximately twelve months on ibrutinib. Material: PBMCs, obtained after 12 months of ibrutinib treatment. These receptors came from a human donor with chronic lymphocytic leukemia.

This rearrangement joins TRBV6-5 to TRBJ1-5; tentative D call: TRBD1 (6 bases). Trimming took off 5 bases at V and 6 bases at J, with 17 bases between the two ends. The germline V gene has CDR1 MNHEY and CDR2 SVGAGI. This CDR3 comprises 15 residues. The DNA for the CDR3 is TGTGCCAGCAGTGTACAGGGACCTGGCGCTCAGCCCCAGCATTTT. As protein: CASSVQGPGAQPQHF.

The V and J genes are TRBV6-5 and TRBJ1-6; D is possibly TRBD1 (6 bases). This CDR3 is 15 amino acids long. Germline V lookup: CDR1 MNHEY, CDR2 SVGAGI. The V end was cut by 7 bases, the J end by 12 bases, with 22 bases between. Here the CDR3 DNA reads TGTGCCAGCAAGGGCGAGGGGGGGCGTTTGGGACCCCTCCACTTT. The encoded protein is CASKGEGGRLGPLHF.

This clone was picked up one time. The chain uses TRBV5-6 and TRBJ2-3, with unresolved D. The germline gives CDR1 SGHDT, CDR2 YYEEEE. Trimming took 0 bases from V and 7 from J, leaving 3 bases between them. The CDR3 is made up of 11 amino acids. The CDR3 protein is CASSLAHTQYF. CDR3 sequence (DNA): TGTGCCAGCAGCTTGGCTCATACGCAGTATTTT.

The chain links TRBV7-2 to TRBJ1-5, with D tentatively TRBD1 (6 bases). Germline V gene lookup returns CDR1 SGHTA and CDR2 FQGNSA. The V end was cut by 5 bases, the J end by 7 bases, with 18 bases between. CDR3 size: 15 residues. The CDR3 loop is CASSLMGGLIQPQHF. CDR3 DNA sequence: TGTGCCAGCAGCCTCATGGGGGGCTTAATCCAGCCCCAGCATTTT.

DNA of the CDR3: TGTGCCAGCAGGGGCGGAGGGTCAGATACGCAGTATTTT. It codes for CASRGGGSDTQYF. The J gene is TRBJ2-3, the V gene TRBV11-2, with D possibly matching TRBD2 (6 bases). The CDR3 covers 13 residues. The V gene's germline CDR1 is SGHAT and CDR2 FQNNGV. Trimming took off 6 bases at V and 4 bases at J, with 11 bases between the two ends.

V and J are TRBV21-1 and TRBJ1-2; the table's D gene call, TRBD1, was not cross checked with the DNA. TRBV21-1 is described as a pseudogene. There are 12 residues in the CDR3. DNA of the CDR3: TGTGCCAGCACCGGACAGTGGGGAGTCTACACCTTC. It is translated as CASTGQWGVYTF.

This clone showed up just a few times. The CDR3 reads CASSLRFNQPQHF. In DNA, the CDR3 is TGTGCCAGCAGTTTACGGTTCAATCAGCCCCAGCATTTT. The chain links TRBV28 to TRBJ1-5, with D hard to call. This CDR3 is 13 amino acids long. The V end was cut by 2 bases, the J end by 3 bases, with 5 bases between. CDR1 and CDR2 (germline): MDHEN, SYDVKM.

For this clone: The germline gene is not matched at one end of the junction; a read error may be the cause. The V call is TRBV29-1, the J call TRBJ2-1; D is undetermined. This CDR3 comprises 12 residues. CDR1 SQVTM and CDR2 ANQGSEA come from the germline V gene. DNA for the CDR3: TGTAGTGGAACGCGTAACTACAATGAGCAGTTCTTC. It is translated as CSGTRNYNEQFF.

The rearrangement joins TRBV19 to TRBJ1-4, with a weak D call TRBD1 (6 bases). The germline V and J ends were trimmed by 6 bases and 6 bases, with 17 bases remaining between them. CDR1 is LNHDA and CDR2 is SQIVND in the germline V gene (reference sequence). The CDR3 totals 15 residues. CDR3 amino acids: CASSFGGRVDEKLFF. The CDR3 DNA follows: TGTGCCAGTAGCTTCGGGGGGCGAGTGGATGAAAAACTGTTTTTT.

This chain connects TRBV9 to TRBJ2-1, with 10 bases aligning to TRBD2. This CDR3 spans 16 amino acids. Germline V lookup: CDR1 SGDLS, CDR2 YYNGEE. Unmatched junction bases numbered 6, after V lost 4 bases and J lost 2 bases. This CDR3 is CASSFTSGEAYNEQFF. The CDR3 nucleotides are TGTGCCAGCAGCTTCACTAGCGGGGAGGCCTACAATGAGCAGTTCTTC.

The chain is built from TRBV28 and TRBJ1-3; TRBD1 aligns across 8 bases. The length of the CDR3 is 15 residues. After removal of 2 bases from V and 2 bases from J, the junction contained 2 bases not matched to a gene. CDR1 and CDR2 (germline): MDHEN, SYDVKM. The CDR3 protein is CASSLGQGAGNTIYF. The CDR3 nucleotides are TGTGCCAGCAGTTTAGGACAGGGAGCTGGAAACACCATATATTTT.

This clone appeared a few times. Here the CDR3 reads CASSVERYWDEQFF. The CDR3 DNA is TGTGCCAGCAGCGTAGAACGATATTGGGATGAGCAGTTCTTC. This chain connects TRBV9 to TRBJ2-1; no firm D call. The CDR3 contains 14 residues. V was clipped by 0 bases and J by 8 bases, with 12 bases between them. Germline CDR1 SGDLS, CDR2 YYNGEE.

The genes are TRBV5-6 and TRBJ2-1; 10 bases fit TRBD2. V shed 1 base, J shed 12 bases, and the junction held 7 bases outside the gene matches. Germline assignment: CDR1 SGHDT and CDR2 YYEEEE. This CDR3 contains 14 residues. The CDR3 nucleotides read TGTGCCAGCAGCTTGAGCGGACTAGCGGTGCTGCAGTTCTTC. This gives the protein CASSLSGLAVLQFF.

The V call is TRBV9, the J call TRBJ2-5, with 12 bases identical to TRBD2. This CDR3 is 17 amino acids long. Germline CDR1 SGDLS, CDR2 YYNGEE. The junction had 11 bases not matched to a gene; V was cut back by 3 bases and J by 5 bases. The CDR3 loop reads CASSAGHSSGGAETQYF. For the CDR3, the DNA is TGTGCCAGCAGCGCGGGACACTCTAGCGGGGGGGCTGAGACCCAGTACTTC.

This clone has only a few counts. Other nucleotide sequences from this sample produce the same CDR3. The chain recombines TRBV7-9 with TRBJ2-5, with 7 bases that match TRBD2. Germline CDR1 SEHNR, CDR2 FQNEAQ (reference sequence). CDR3 length equals 14 residues. Unmatched junction bases numbered 7, after V lost 6 bases and J lost 3 bases. The CDR3 is CASRPGGGEETQYF. The CDR3 DNA reads as TGTGCCAGCAGGCCTGGGGGGGGGGAAGAGACCCAGTACTTC. The full variable domain, completed using reference TRBV7-9 and TRBJ2-5, is DTGVSQNPRHKITKRGQNVTFRCDPISEHNRLYWYRQTLGQGPEFLTYFQNEAQLEKSRLLSDRFSAERPKGSFSTLEIQRTEQGDSAMYLCASRPGGGEETQYFGPGTRLLVL.

This chain joins TRBV5-1 and TRBJ2-5; 7 bases fit TRBD1. The CDR3 runs to 15 residues. Per the germline V gene, CDR1 is SGHRS and CDR2 is YFSETQ. The V segment lost 2 bases and the J segment 3 bases; nucleotides outside the gene matches: 7. The CDR3: CASSLTGTEKETQYF. CDR3 bases: TGCGCCAGCAGCTTAACCGGGACAGAAAAAGAGACCCAGTACTTC. Full variable domain (outside the CDR3, taken from reference TRBV5-1 and TRBJ2-5): KAGVTQTPRYLIKTRGQQVTLSCSPISGHRSVSWYQQTPGQGLQFLFEYFSETQRNKGNFPGRFSGRQFSNSRSEMNVSTLELGDSALYLCASSLTGTEKETQYFGPGTRLLVL.

The chain is built from TRBV19 and TRBJ1-5; D ambiguous. CDR3 size: 15 residues. Looked up from germline, CDR1 is LNHDA and CDR2 is SQIVND (reference sequence). V lost 4 bases and J 0 bases, leaving 10 bases between the germline ends. CDR3 DNA sequence: TGTGCCAGTAGTACGGGCAGAATTAGCAATCAGCCCCAGCATTTT. As protein: CASSTGRISNQPQHF.

The chain is built from TRBV6-5 and TRBJ2-3; 9 bases line up with TRBD1. CDR1 MNHEY and CDR2 SVGAGI come from the germline V gene. V dropped 4 bases and J dropped 11; count of bases not matched to a gene: 7. The CDR3 has 13 residues. The CDR3 sequence is CASSFPDRGKQYF. The CDR3 nucleotides read TGTGCCAGCAGTTTCCCGGACAGGGGAAAGCAGTATTTT.

The chain couples TRBV7-3 to TRBJ2-3; possibly TRBD1 or TRBD2 for D (5 bases each). Germline V gives CDR1 SGHTA, CDR2 FQGTGA. This CDR3 has 15 residues. V shed 1 base and J shed 11 bases, with 19 bases lying between them. The DNA of the CDR3 is TGTGCCAGCAGCTTAAACGCCCTCGGGGCAGCCCGGCAGTATTTT. This gives the protein CASSLNALGAARQYF.

The chain joins TRBV18 to TRBJ2-4, with TRBD2 as a possible D gene (5 bases). The V end lost 3 bases, the J end lost 3 bases, and 9 bases lay between the germline ends. This CDR3 has 14 amino acids. Looked up from germline, CDR1 is KGHSH and CDR2 is LQKENI. DNA for the CDR3: TGTGCCAGCTCACCGAACGGGGACAAAAACATTCAGTACTTC. It encodes CASSPNGDKNIQYF.

This chain links TRBV5-8 with TRBJ1-1; D is unclear. Trimming left V 4 bases short and J 2 bases short, with 9 bases between. Germline V gene sequence: CDR1 SGHTS, CDR2 YDEGEE. The CDR3 is 13 amino acids. This CDR3 reads CASSPEINTEAFF. The CDR3 DNA reads as TGTGCCAGCAGCCCGGAGATTAACACTGAAGCTTTCTTT. Filled out from reference TRBV5-8 and TRBJ1-1, the complete variable domain reads EAGVTQSPTHLIKTRGQQATLRCSPISGHTSVYWYQQALGLGLQFLLWYDEGEERNRGNFPPRFSGRQFPNYSSELNVNALELEDSALYLCASSPEINTEAFFGQGTRLTVV.

This chain links TRBV5-1 with TRBJ1-1; no reliable D call. This CDR3 is 14 amino acids long. Trimming removed 5 bases at V and 3 bases at J, with 14 bases between. Germline V CDR1 and CDR2: SGHRS, YFSETQ. DNA of the CDR3: TGCGCCAGCAGGGAGTCCTTCGGAGACACTGAAGCTTTCTTT. Translated: CASRESFGDTEAFF.